The rows below give T cell receptor beta chains drawn from one sample of a study of blood T cell repertoires in COVID-19. Measured with immunoSEQ multiplex PCR; TCRdb has only the in-frame clones, and not every one. The repertoire has roughly 320,000 clones, roughly 85% of them found once; the top ten carry roughly 7%. The sequenced sample was peripheral blood. The origin of the receptors is a human donor in a cohort sampled during active COVID-19. The CDR3 runs from the conserved cysteine through the conserved F or W. D genes are given only for firm matches. The listing skips clone size in some rows; elsewhere it reads once, few, many or a size class.

v_call	clone_size	cdr3_length	d_call	j_call	cdr3_aa	cdr3_nt
TRBV5-1	NA	16	TRBD1	TRBJ2-2	CASSLGDRVNTGELFF	TGCGCCAGCAGCTTGGGGGACAGGGTAAACACCGGGGAGCTGTTTTTT
TRBV29-1	few	11	NA	TRBJ1-1	CSVDRGTEAFF	TGCAGCGTTGACAGGGGCACTGAAGCTTTCTTT
TRBV6-5	NA	15	NA	TRBJ1-3	CASSYSAPSGNTIYF	TGTGCCAGCAGTTACTCAGCGCCGTCTGGAAACACCATATATTTT
TRBV13	NA	14	NA	TRBJ2-5	CASSTRIGQETQYF	TGTGCCAGCAGCACTAGGATAGGACAAGAGACCCAGTACTTC
TRBV4-1	NA	16	NA	TRBJ2-5	CASNKFPGQRQETQYF	TGCGCCAGCAATAAATTCCCGGGACAAAGACAAGAGACCCAGTACTTC
TRBV7-2	NA	14	NA	TRBJ1-1	CASSLVPGNTEAFF	TGTGCCAGCAGCTTAGTTCCGGGTAACACTGAAGCTTTCTTT
TRBV20-1	NA	10	NA	TRBJ1-2	CSASRDSYTF	TGCAGTGCTAGCAGGGACAGCTACACCTTC
TRBV7-3	NA	13	NA	TRBJ1-6	CASSSTYNSPLHF	TGTGCCAGCAGCTCTACCTATAATTCACCCCTCCACTTT
TRBV3-1/TRBV3-2	once	14	TRBD1	TRBJ1-1	CASGQGKGVGEAFF	TGTGCCAGCGGACAGGGAAAAGGCGTTGGTGAAGCTTTCTTT
TRBV19	NA	13	NA	TRBJ1-2	CASSGQRGGGYTF	TGTGCCAGTAGTGGACAGCGCGGGGGTGGCTACACCTTC
TRBV5-1	NA	18	NA	TRBJ2-6	CASSSTGGGFSGANVLTF	TGCGCCAGCAGCTCGACAGGAGGGGGCTTCTCTGGGGCCAACGTCCTGACTTTC
TRBV19	NA	13	NA	TRBJ2-7	CASSQKTGYEQYF	TGTGCCAGTAGCCAAAAAACCGGGTACGAGCAGTACTTC
TRBV2	NA	14	NA	TRBJ1-3	CASSEYSSGNTIYF	TGTGCCAGCAGTGAATATAGCTCTGGAAACACCATATATTTT
TRBV24-1	NA	15	NA	TRBJ1-2	CATSGASASPYGYTF	TGTGCCACCAGTGGGGCCTCGGCCAGCCCCTATGGCTACACCTTC
TRBV5-1	NA	15	NA	TRBJ2-5	CASSFASGSQETQYF	TGCGCCAGCAGCTTCGCTTCGGGTAGCCAAGAGACCCAGTACTTC
TRBV9	NA	14	NA	TRBJ2-7	CASSVEAGLYEQYF	TGTGCCAGCAGCGTAGAGGCAGGGCTCTACGAGCAGTACTTC
TRBV6-1	NA	16	NA	TRBJ2-4	CASSEASGLAKNIQYF	TGTGCCAGCAGTGAAGCAAGTGGGCTAGCCAAAAACATTCAGTACTTC
TRBV11-1	NA	15	TRBD1	TRBJ2-5	CASSSRDRATETQYF	TGTGCCAGCAGCTCCCGGGACAGGGCCACAGAGACCCAGTACTTC
TRBV5-1	once	17	TRBD2	TRBJ2-2	CASSLKAAGGNTGELFF	TGCGCCAGCAGCTTGAAGGCAGCGGGGGGTAATACCGGGGAGCTGTTTTTT
TRBV3-1/TRBV3-2	NA	13	NA	TRBJ2-3	CASSRGNTDTQYF	TGTGCCAGCAGCCGGGGCAACACAGATACGCAGTATTTT
TRBV18	once	18	NA	TRBJ1-3	CASSLPEPGGLSGNTIYF	TGTGCCAGCTCACTACCGGAGCCAGGAGGACTCTCTGGAAACACCATATATTTT
TRBV7-3	NA	14	NA	TRBJ2-2	CASSGTGSTGELFF	TGTGCCAGCAGCGGTACGGGGTCCACCGGGGAGCTGTTTTTT
TRBV6-5	NA	14	NA	TRBJ1-1	CASSQVSQNTEAFF	TGTGCCAGCAGTCAGGTTTCCCAAAACACTGAAGCTTTCTTT
TRBV19	NA	13	NA	TRBJ1-2	CASSMFEGIGYTF	TGTGCCAGTAGTATGTTTGAGGGAATTGGCTACACCTTC
TRBV19	NA	11	TRBD1	TRBJ1-2	CASSSRTGDTF	TGTGCCAGTAGTTCTCGGACAGGGGATACCTTC
TRBV24-1	NA	12	NA	TRBJ2-1	CATNGRDNEQFF	TGTGCCACCAATGGGAGAGACAATGAGCAGTTCTTC
TRBV28	NA	11	NA	TRBJ1-1	CASSSRGEAFF	TGTGCCAGCAGTTCCCGGGGAGAAGCTTTCTTT
TRBV24-1	NA	15	TRBD1	TRBJ1-1	CATSVPLTGKSEAFF	TGTGCCACCAGTGTTCCTTTGACAGGGAAATCTGAAGCTTTCTTT
TRBV5-6	few	16	TRBD1	TRBJ1-5	CASSLGGQGENQPQHF	TGTGCCAGCAGCTTGGGAGGACAGGGAGAGAATCAGCCCCAGCATTTT
TRBV5-1	NA	13	TRBD1	TRBJ1-3	CASSPGQQNTIYF	TGCGCCAGCAGCCCGGGACAGCAAAACACCATATATTTT
TRBV27	NA	15	TRBD1	TRBJ1-2	CASSPPGGRSKGYTF	TGTGCCAGCAGTCCCCCAGGGGGACGTTCGAAAGGCTACACCTTC
TRBV2	NA	15	NA	TRBJ1-4	CASRYRGEGNEKLFF	TGTGCCAGCAGATACCGCGGGGAGGGTAATGAAAAACTGTTTTTT
TRBV5-5	NA	15	TRBD1	TRBJ2-4	CASSPEDRAKNIQYF	TGTGCCAGCAGCCCGGAGGACAGGGCCAAAAACATTCAGTACTTC
TRBV20-1	NA	11	NA	TRBJ2-7	CSAKGTGEQYF	TGCAGTGCTAAAGGGACTGGGGAGCAGTACTTC
TRBV6-5	NA	14	TRBD1	TRBJ2-7	CASSPRQGDYEQYF	TGTGCCAGCTCCCCCCGACAGGGAGACTACGAGCAGTACTTC
TRBV24-1	NA	12	NA	TRBJ2-2	CATSVPAGELFF	TGTGCCACCAGTGTACCGGCCGGGGAGCTGTTTTTT
TRBV7-9	NA	13	TRBD1	TRBJ2-1	CASSWDRGNEQFF	TGTGCCAGCAGCTGGGACAGGGGGAATGAGCAGTTCTTC
TRBV19	once	14	TRBD1	TRBJ2-6	CASSTGTGANVLTF	TGTGCCAGTTCGACAGGGACCGGGGCCAACGTCCTGACTTTC
TRBV7-2	NA	14	NA	TRBJ2-7	CASSRSELIYEQYF	TGTGCCAGCAGCCGGAGCGAATTGATATACGAGCAGTACTTC
TRBV5-1	NA	16	NA	TRBJ2-1	CASSFGPGLKDNEQFF	TGCGCCAGCAGCTTCGGCCCGGGACTCAAAGACAATGAGCAGTTCTTC
TRBV6-5	NA	14	TRBD1	TRBJ1-6	CASIQDRVVSPLHF	TGTGCCAGCATCCAGGACAGGGTGGTTTCACCCCTCCACTTT
TRBV9	NA	11	NA	TRBJ1-3	CASSEGSTIYF	TGTGCCAGCAGCGAGGGGTCCACCATATATTTT
TRBV24-1	NA	14	NA	TRBJ1-4	CATSEANGGEKLFF	TGTGCCACCAGTGAGGCAAACGGCGGTGAAAAACTGTTTTTT
TRBV5-4	NA	11	TRBD2	TRBJ2-1	CASSFGLVQFF	TGTGCCAGCAGCTTCGGACTAGTCCAGTTCTTC
TRBV27	once	15	NA	TRBJ1-1	CASSLSLNRATEAFF	TGTGCCAGCAGTTTATCCCTCAACAGGGCGACTGAAGCTTTCTTT
TRBV19	NA	13	NA	TRBJ1-3	CATCELEGNTIYF	TGTGCTACTTGCGAGTTAGAGGGAAACACCATATATTTT
TRBV5-5	NA	16	TRBD2	TRBJ2-2	CASSSPGGTNTGELFF	TGTGCCAGCAGCTCCCCGGGGGGAACGAACACCGGGGAGCTGTTTTTT
TRBV21-1	NA	14	NA	TRBJ2-7	CANPGGWGDGEQYF	TGTGCCAACCCGGGGGGGTGGGGGGACGGGGAGCAGTACTTC
TRBV6-4	NA	13	TRBD1	TRBJ1-1	CASSSGGNTEAFF	TGTGCCAGCAGCTCAGGGGGGAACACTGAAGCTTTCTTT
TRBV5-8	NA	14	TRBD1	TRBJ1-6	CASSRGLLNSPLHF	TGTGCCAGCAGTAGGGGGCTTTTGAATTCACCCCTCCACTTT
TRBV30	NA	13	TRBD1	TRBJ1-2	CAWSLDRVWGYTF	TGTGCCTGGAGCCTCGACAGGGTATGGGGCTACACCTTC
TRBV10-1	NA	16	TRBD1	TRBJ2-2	CASSESGQENTGELFF	TGCGCCAGCAGTGAGTCGGGACAGGAGAACACCGGGGAGCTGTTTTTT
TRBV29-1	NA	13	TRBD1	TRBJ2-7	CSAGQESSYEQYF	TGCAGCGCCGGACAGGAATCCTCCTACGAGCAGTACTTC
TRBV18	once	15	NA	TRBJ1-3	CASSRELGSGNTIYF	TGTGCCAGCTCTCGAGAACTTGGCTCTGGAAACACCATATATTTT